Below are 16 T cell receptor beta chains sequenced from a single sample in a study of shared clonotypes between healthy human individuals. The naive CD8 population came from CD45RO-negative cells selected for CCR7, without terminally differentiated effector memory CD45RA+ cells. Using immunoSEQ multiplex PCR, the repertoire was profiled, and TCRdb retains in-frame clones only, with some absent. This sample carries about 2.1 million clones, roughly 95% of them seen once, and the ten largest clones take approximately 1.6%. Sequencing used naive CD8+ T cells from PBMCs. The receptors shown here come from a man aged 18 to 29 in good health. Some clones in this sample may be carry-over from other donors' samples.

V gene TRBV19 combines with J gene TRBJ2-5; 13 bases fit TRBD2. There are 17 residues in the CDR3. The germline V gene has CDR1 LNHDA and CDR2 SQIVND (reference sequence). Trimming removed 7 bases from V and 3 bases from J; junction bases left unmatched: 11. CDR3 loop: CASTMTSGRPIKETQYF. DNA for the CDR3: TGTGCCAGTACCATGACTAGCGGGAGGCCAATCAAAGAGACCCAGTACTTC.

This rearrangement joins TRBV28 to TRBJ2-7; maybe TRBD1 (5 bases). The CDR3 runs 14 residues. In germline, CDR1 is MDHEN, CDR2 SYDVKM. The ends were cut back, 6 bases at V and 1 base at J, with 13 bases in the middle. CDR3 residues: CASRWVTASYEQYF. The CDR3 coding sequence is TGTGCCAGCAGGTGGGTGACAGCTTCCTACGAGCAGTACTTC.

This chain connects TRBV13 to TRBJ2-3, with D uncertain. Trimming shortened V by 7 bases and J by 8 bases, and 13 bases separated the two germline ends. The CDR3 extends over 12 amino acids. Per germline, CDR1 PRHDT and CDR2 FYEKMQ (reference sequence). The CDR3: CASTLLGGTQYF. The CDR3 DNA sequence: TGTGCCAGCACTCTCCTCGGTGGTACGCAGTATTTT.

The CDR3 spells CASSTGSSYNEQFF. CDR3 nucleotides: TGTGCCAGCTCGACAGGGAGCTCCTACAATGAGCAGTTCTTC. This chain uses TRBV6-5 with TRBJ2-1, with 7 nucleotides matching TRBD1. There are 14 residues in the CDR3. From germline, CDR1 is MNHEY and CDR2 SVGAGI. The V segment lost 8 bases and the J segment 0 bases; nucleotides outside the gene matches: 4.

The V gene is TRBV7-3, the J gene TRBJ2-1; D tentatively fits TRBD1 or TRBD2 (5 bases each). This CDR3 spans 14 amino acids. V was shortened by 2 bases and J by 6 bases, with 11 bases between the two germline ends. Per the germline V gene, CDR1 is SGHTA and CDR2 is FQGTGA. The CDR3 coding sequence is TGTGCCAGCAGCTTATCTGGGGGAAGCAATGAGCAGTTCTTC. It specifies CASSLSGGSNEQFF.

This rearrangement joins TRBV9 to TRBJ2-5; possibly TRBD1 for D (6 bases). This CDR3 has 14 residues. Germline assignment: CDR1 SGDLS and CDR2 YYNGEE. Trimming removed 4 bases from V and 5 bases from J, with 15 bases in between. The CDR3 coding sequence is TGTGCCAGCAGCCCCCCCGGACAGAGGGAGACCCAGTACTTC. Its translation: CASSPPGQRETQYF.

The chain uses TRBV27 and TRBJ2-7; the D gene is possibly TRBD2 (5 bases). Germline V gives CDR1 MNHEY, CDR2 SMNVEV (reference sequence). Trimming took off 0 bases at V and 3 bases at J, with 18 bases between the two ends. The CDR3 contains 17 residues. The DNA for the CDR3 is TGTGCCAGCAGTTTATCGCTTGGGAGAAAAACCTACTACGAGCAGTACTTC. Protein sequence: CASSLSLGRKTYYEQYF.

Concerning this clone itself: Distinct nucleotide sequences in the sample also encode this CDR3. The rearrangement joins TRBV7-2 to TRBJ2-7, with 10 bases identical to TRBD1. The germline V gene encodes CDR1 SGHTA and CDR2 FQGNSA. The length of the CDR3 is 14 residues. Unmatched junction bases numbered 5, after V lost 5 bases and J lost 4 bases. The CDR3 DNA sequence: TGTGCCAGCAGCCGGACAGGGGGATCGTACGAGCAGTACTTC. Translated: CASSRTGGSYEQYF. Based on the CDR3 plus reference TRBV7-2 and TRBJ2-7, the full variable domain is GAGVSQSPSNKVTEKGKDVELRCDPISGHTALYWYRQSLGQGLEFLIYFQGNSAPDKSGLPSDRFSAERTGGSVSTLTIQRTQQEDSAVYLCASSRTGGSYEQYFGPGTRLTVT.

The chain employs TRBV5-1 and TRBJ1-3, with D possibly being TRBD1 (5 bases). The CDR3 sequence is 15 residues long. Germline CDR1 reads SGHRS; CDR2 reads YFSETQ. Trimming removed 6 bases at V and 4 bases at J, with 17 bases between. The CDR3: CASKGADGEGNTIYF. Written as DNA, the CDR3 is TGCGCCAGCAAAGGGGCGGACGGAGAAGGAAACACCATATATTTT.

Regarding this clone: Other DNA sequences in this sample translate to the same CDR3. The chain joins TRBV27 to TRBJ1-5; D is unresolved. Germline V CDR1 and CDR2: MNHEY, SMNVEV (reference sequence). Deletions cut 0 bases from V and 3 bases from J, with 3 bases between. The CDR3 spans 13 residues. The CDR3 loop reads CASSLSANQPQHF. The CDR3, as DNA: TGTGCCAGCAGTTTATCTGCCAATCAGCCCCAGCATTTT.

The chain carries TRBV7-6 and TRBJ1-2, with D tentatively TRBD1 (5 bases). The CDR3 loop spans 18 amino acids. CDR1 is SGHVS and CDR2 is FNYEAQ in the germline V gene. Trimming stripped 3 bases from V and 0 bases from J, with 20 bases between. The CDR3 DNA reads TGTGCCAGCAGCTTCGGCCCGGCCCAGTTAGGGGCTAACTATGGCTACACCTTC. Amino acid sequence: CASSFGPAQLGANYGYTF.

The CDR3 DNA sequence: TGTGCCAGCAAGCTAGCGGGAGGAACCTACGAGCAGTACTTC. Encoded protein: CASKLAGGTYEQYF. The V gene is TRBV28, the J gene TRBJ2-7; 11 bases map to TRBD2. This CDR3 has 14 amino acids. With 7 bases clipped from V and 2 bases from J, the junction kept 4 bases outside the gene matches. Germline V gives CDR1 MDHEN, CDR2 SYDVKM.

The chain combines TRBV28 with TRBJ2-7; 7 nucleotides align to TRBD1. J lost 6 bases, V lost 6 bases, and 8 bases had no gene match. The CDR3 runs 13 residues. The V gene's germline CDR1 is MDHEN and CDR2 SYDVKM. The CDR3 sequence is CASRQSGGGEQYF. CDR3 coding DNA: TGTGCCAGCAGACAATCAGGGGGTGGCGAGCAGTACTTC.

The chain has TRBV7-8 and TRBJ2-3; the match to TRBD1 covers 8 bases. Looked up from germline, CDR1 is SGHVS and CDR2 is FQNEAQ. This CDR3 spans 15 amino acids. J lost 2 bases, V lost 4 bases, and 5 bases had no gene match. This chain's CDR3 is CASSSGQALTDTQYF. The CDR3 coding sequence is TGTGCCAGCAGCTCGGGACAGGCCCTCACAGATACGCAGTATTTT.

The chain employs TRBV10-1 and TRBJ1-2, with 11 positions matching TRBD1. Germline CDR1 reads WNHNN; CDR2 reads SYGVQD (reference sequence). The ends lost 6 bases at V and 6 bases at J; junction bases unmatched: 12. CDR3 length equals 16 residues. In DNA, the CDR3 is TGCGCCAGCAGAGACCACGGACAGGGGGCGGAGGATGGCTACACCTTC. It codes for CASRDHGQGAEDGYTF.

With respect to this clone: The sample contains more than one DNA sequence encoding this CDR3. The rearrangement links TRBV28 to TRBJ2-7; no definite D call. This CDR3 comprises 14 residues. Germline V gene lookup returns CDR1 MDHEN and CDR2 SYDVKM. Between the trimmed V and J ends, which lost 4 bases and 1 base, there was a span of 11 bases. CDR3 sequence: CASSSVGGSYEQYF. CDR3 DNA: TGTGCCAGCAGTTCTGTGGGCGGTTCCTACGAGCAGTACTTC.